The next 21 T cell receptor beta chains were all read from a single sample in a study of T-cell reconstitution after alpha-beta-depleted transplantation in children. Unique molecular identifiers were incorporated when the TCRbeta library was constructed. TCRdb re-derived calls from the PCR reads in MiXCR, one entry per CDR3 protein. This sample has about a million distinct CDR3 sequences, with around 30% found just once. The sequenced sample was PBMCs, mostly from graft donor cells, obtained 360 days after TCRalphabeta/CD19-depleted stem cell transplant. The receptor source for this set is a boy younger than two who had a stem cell transplant for SCID, so the T cells may come from the graft donor.

This clonotype was seen a handful of times. This rearrangement joins TRBV29-1 to TRBJ2-7; 9 nucleotides line up with TRBD1. Trimming took 3 bases from V and 6 from J; bases not matched to a gene: 6. The CDR3 runs 13 residues. Germline-derived CDR1 and CDR2 are SQVTM and ANQGSEA. For the CDR3, the DNA is TGCAGCGTTGATGGGACAGGGTGGGGCGAGCAGTACTTC. As protein: CSVDGTGWGEQYF.

Comment on this clonotype: One junction end disagrees with the germline gene, perhaps due to a read error. The V gene is TRBV9, the J gene TRBJ2-3, with 9 bases fitting TRBD2. Germline V gives CDR1 SGDLS, CDR2 YYNGEE. The CDR3 is 15 residues long. Written as DNA, the CDR3 is TGTGCCGGCAGCGTAAGACTAGCGGGCACAGATACGCAGTATTTT. Protein sequence: CAGSVRLAGTDTQYF.

The chain employs TRBV21-1 and TRBJ1-4; TRBD1 is the table's D call and was not checked against the DNA. TRBV21-1 is assigned pseudogene status. CDR3 length: 14 residues. For the CDR3, the DNA is TGTGCCAGCAGCAAAGAACGTTCAGGGGAAAAACTGTTTTTT. Amino acids: CASSKERSGEKLFF.

The genes are TRBV12-3 or TRBV12-4 and TRBJ2-3; a weak D match, TRBD2 (6 bases). CDR3 length equals 15 residues. V gave up 4 bases and J gave up 9 bases, with 20 bases separating them. The CDR3 spells CASSSSSGPWATQYF. The CDR3 nucleotides read TGTGCCAGCAGTTCCAGTAGCGGACCCTGGGCGACGCAGTATTTT.

This clonotype has just one count. The J gene is TRBJ2-1, the V gene TRBV12-3 or TRBV12-4; TRBD2 matches at 8 bases. The trim removed 2 bases at V and 9 bases at J, leaving 6 bases unmatched. This CDR3 region has 14 residues. DNA for the CDR3: TGTGCCAGCAGTTTACGGGGGGGAGTTGGTGAGCAGTTCTTC. It yields the protein CASSLRGGVGEQFF.

The CDR3 DNA follows: TGCGCCAGCAGCTTGTCGGCTAGAGGGTCGCAAGAGACCCAGTACTTC. Translation gives CASSLSARGSQETQYF. This chain connects TRBV5-1 to TRBJ2-5; possible D gene TRBD2, 5 bases. With 1 base removed from V and 2 bases from J, the gap between germline ends came to 15 bases. The CDR3 loop spans 16 amino acids. Germline V lookup: CDR1 SGHRS, CDR2 YFSETQ. The entire variable domain, with the rest obtained from reference TRBV5-1 and TRBJ2-5, is as follows: KAGVTQTPRYLIKTRGQQVTLSCSPISGHRSVSWYQQTPGQGLQFLFEYFSETQRNKGNFPGRFSGRQFSNSRSEMNVSTLELGDSALYLCASSLSARGSQETQYFGPGTRLLVL.

The chain recombines TRBV28 with TRBJ1-4; D possibly corresponds to TRBD1 (6 bases). This CDR3 contains 17 residues. Germline CDR1 reads MDHEN; CDR2 reads SYDVKM. Trimming shortened V by 2 bases and J by 2 bases, and 15 bases separated the two germline ends. Here the CDR3 reads CASSLVGGRSTNEKLFF. CDR3 sequence (DNA): TGTGCCAGCAGTTTAGTTGGGGGCCGGTCGACTAATGAAAAACTGTTTTTT.

The chain carries TRBV4-3 and TRBJ2-5, with D possibly TRBD1 on 6 matching bases. Trimming shortened V by 2 bases and J by 2 bases, and 18 bases separated the two germline ends. Germline V gives CDR1 LGHNA, CDR2 YSLEER. The CDR3 runs 17 residues. The CDR3 DNA follows: TGCGCCAGCAGCCAAACTCGCATCCAGGGGCTACAAGAGACCCAGTACTTC. Amino acids: CASSQTRIQGLQETQYF.

In DNA, the CDR3 is TGTGCCACCAGCACGGACAGGGTGACTAATGAAAAACTGTTTTTT. Protein: CATSTDRVTNEKLFF. The chain uses TRBV15 and TRBJ1-4; 8 bases match TRBD1. V shed 4 bases, J shed 2 bases, and the junction held 3 bases outside the gene matches. CDR1 and CDR2 (germline): LNHNV, YYDKDF (reference sequence). CDR3 size: 15 residues.

The chain couples TRBV28 to TRBJ2-2, with 11 bases aligning to TRBD1. CDR3 size: 17 residues. Germline CDR1 reads MDHEN; CDR2 reads SYDVKM. V dropped 2 bases and J dropped 6; count of bases not matched to a gene: 8. DNA for the CDR3: TGTGCCAGCAGTTTAATACGGACAGGGGGCCGGTCCGGGGAGCTGTTTTTT. It translates to CASSLIRTGGRSGELFF.

The gene calls are TRBV20-1 and TRBJ2-1; D remains ambiguous. The length of the CDR3 is 18 residues. Deletions cut 0 bases from V and 2 bases from J, with 20 bases between. Germline CDR1 DFQATT, CDR2 SNEGSKA (reference sequence). The CDR3: CSARDLGFQIPTYNEQFF. The CDR3 nucleotides are TGCAGTGCTAGAGATTTGGGATTTCAGATTCCTACCTACAATGAGCAGTTCTTC.

This chain uses TRBV28 with TRBJ2-5; D is perhaps TRBD1 (7 bases). Deletions cut 2 bases from V and 0 bases from J, with 13 bases between. This CDR3 region has 16 residues. CDR1 is MDHEN and CDR2 is SYDVKM in the germline V gene. CDR3 bases: TGTGCCAGCAGTTTACCGCAGGGGGGAGACCAAGAGACCCAGTACTTC. It codes for CASSLPQGGDQETQYF. The full variable domain, rest sourced from reference TRBV28 and TRBJ2-5, is DVKVTQSSRYLVKRTGEKVFLECVQDMDHENMFWYRQDPGLGLRLIYFSYDVKMKEKGDIPEGYSVSREKKERFSLILESASTNQTSMYLCASSLPQGGDQETQYFGPGTRLLVL.

This clonotype was seen only a few times. This chain links TRBV24-1 with TRBJ2-1; D possibly matches TRBD1 or TRBD2 (7 bases each). The germline V gene has CDR1 KGHDR and CDR2 SFDVKD. The CDR3 totals 17 residues. The V end lost 4 bases, the J end lost 9 bases, and 24 bases lay between the germline ends. This CDR3 reads CATSDPGRQGGLGEQFF. CDR3 nucleotide sequence: TGTGCCACCAGTGACCCGGGCCGACAGGGAGGGTTGGGTGAGCAGTTCTTC.

J is TRBJ2-3 and V is TRBV7-9, with D perhaps matching TRBD1 (5 bases). Germline V gene data show CDR1 as SEHNR and CDR2 as FQNEAQ (reference sequence). The CDR3 is made up of 15 amino acids. Between the trimmed V and J ends, which lost 1 base and 3 bases, there was a span of 11 bases. Written as DNA, the CDR3 is TGTGCCAGCAGCTTAGACAGCAAGGGGACAGATACGCAGTATTTT. Its translation: CASSLDSKGTDTQYF.

The table lists this clonotype with a few counts. The chain links TRBV27 to TRBJ2-7; tentatively, D is TRBD2 (7 bases). The CDR3 consists of 14 residues. The V gene lost 4 bases and the J gene lost 5 bases, with 15 bases spanning the gap. Germline lookup yields CDR1 MNHEY and CDR2 SMNVEV (reference sequence). This CDR3 is CASSSRGGANEQYF. The CDR3 DNA reads TGTGCCAGCAGTTCTCGAGGGGGGGCAAACGAGCAGTACTTC.

This clonotype has a handful of counts. The V call is TRBV20-1, the J call TRBJ2-5, with TRBD2 matching over 7 bases. With 6 bases clipped from V and 5 bases from J, the junction kept 15 bases outside the gene matches. This CDR3 region has 15 residues. CDR1 DFQATT and CDR2 SNEGSKA come from the germline V gene (reference sequence). CDR3: CSAAPRGTLWETQYF. For the CDR3, the DNA is TGCAGTGCGGCCCCGCGGGGGACCCTATGGGAGACCCAGTACTTC.

This clonotype appeared a few times. J is TRBJ2-2 and V is TRBV10-3; 8 bases fit TRBD1. Germline V CDR1 and CDR2: ENHRY, SYGVKD. The V and J ends lost 6 bases and 1 base, in that order; junction bases with no gene match: 4. The CDR3 consists of 15 residues. CDR3 protein: CAISPGTGNTGELFF. The CDR3 bases are TGTGCCATCAGCCCCGGGACAGGGAACACCGGGGAGCTGTTTTTT.

The chain recombines TRBV7-2 with TRBJ1-6; TRBD1 agrees at 10 bases. The CDR3 runs to 16 residues. CDR1 is SGHTA and CDR2 is FQGNSA in the germline V gene. V shed 5 bases, J shed 10 bases, and the junction held 11 bases outside the gene matches. This chain's CDR3 is CASSKRGTGVRSPLHF. The CDR3 DNA sequence: TGTGCCAGCAGCAAACGCGGGACAGGGGTGCGATCACCCCTCCACTTT.

This chain joins TRBV11-2 and TRBJ2-7; TRBD1 aligns across 8 bases. Losses at the gene ends were 5 bases for V and 2 bases for J; bases not matched to a gene: 8. Looked up from germline, CDR1 is SGHAT and CDR2 is FQNNGV. The CDR3 runs 15 residues. The CDR3 spells CASSPPTGETYEQYF. CDR3 in DNA: TGTGCCAGCAGCCCGCCGACAGGGGAGACCTACGAGCAGTACTTC.

This clonotype has a count of ten or more. This rearrangement joins TRBV2 to TRBJ2-1, with unresolved D. The CDR3 length is 15 residues. The germline V gene encodes CDR1 SNHLY and CDR2 FYNNEI. The V gene lost 3 bases and the J gene lost 0 bases, with 9 bases spanning the gap. DNA for the CDR3: TGTGCCAGCAGTGACGACGTCAGCTCCTACAATGAGCAGTTCTTC. It specifies CASSDDVSSYNEQFF.

The V call is TRBV4-3, the J call TRBJ2-1, with D perhaps TRBD1 (6 bases). This CDR3 is built from 15 residues. CDR1 is LGHNA, CDR2 YSLEER, per germline. Trimming cost V 0 bases and J 7 bases, with 13 bases left between them. The CDR3 protein is CASSQDFRGRNEQFF. The CDR3, as DNA: TGCGCCAGCAGCCAAGATTTCAGGGGCAGAAATGAGCAGTTCTTC.